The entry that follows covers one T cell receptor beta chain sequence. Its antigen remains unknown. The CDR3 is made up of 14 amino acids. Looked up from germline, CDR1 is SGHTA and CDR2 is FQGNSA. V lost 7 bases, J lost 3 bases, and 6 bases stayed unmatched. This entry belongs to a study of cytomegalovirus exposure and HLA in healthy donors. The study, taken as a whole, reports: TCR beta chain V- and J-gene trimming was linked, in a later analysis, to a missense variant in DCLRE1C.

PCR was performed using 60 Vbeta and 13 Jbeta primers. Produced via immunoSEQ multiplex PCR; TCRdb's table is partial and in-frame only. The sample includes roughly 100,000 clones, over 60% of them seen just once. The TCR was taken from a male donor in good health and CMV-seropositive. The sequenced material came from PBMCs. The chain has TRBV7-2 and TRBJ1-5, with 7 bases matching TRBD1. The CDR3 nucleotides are TGTGCCAGCACCAAAACAGGGGTCAATCAGCCCCAGCATTTT. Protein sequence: CASTKTGVNQPQHF.